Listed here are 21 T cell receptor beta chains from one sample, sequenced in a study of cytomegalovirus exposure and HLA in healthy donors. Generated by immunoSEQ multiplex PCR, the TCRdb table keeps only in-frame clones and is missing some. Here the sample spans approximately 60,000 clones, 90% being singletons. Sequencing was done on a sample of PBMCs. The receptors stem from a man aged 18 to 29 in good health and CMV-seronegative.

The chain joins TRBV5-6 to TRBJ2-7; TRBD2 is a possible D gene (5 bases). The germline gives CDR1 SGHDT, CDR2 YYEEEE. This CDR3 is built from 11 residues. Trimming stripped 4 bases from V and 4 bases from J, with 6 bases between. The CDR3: CASSLAYEQYF. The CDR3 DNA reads TGTGCCAGCAGCCTAGCATACGAGCAGTACTTC.

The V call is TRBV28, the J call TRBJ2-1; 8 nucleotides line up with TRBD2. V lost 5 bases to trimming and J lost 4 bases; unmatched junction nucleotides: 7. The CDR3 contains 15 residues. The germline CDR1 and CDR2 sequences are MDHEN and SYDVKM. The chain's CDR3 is CASSAYSGIYNEQFF. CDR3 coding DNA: TGTGCCAGCAGTGCTTATAGCGGGATTTACAATGAGCAGTTCTTC.

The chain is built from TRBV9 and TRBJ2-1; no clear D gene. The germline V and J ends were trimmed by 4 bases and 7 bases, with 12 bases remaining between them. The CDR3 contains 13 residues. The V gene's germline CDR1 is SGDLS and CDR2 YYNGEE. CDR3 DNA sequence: TGTGCCAGCAGCCCTTCGACTTTAAATGAGCAGTTCTTC. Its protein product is CASSPSTLNEQFF. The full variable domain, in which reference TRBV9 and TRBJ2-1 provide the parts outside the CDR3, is DSGVTQTPKHLITATGQRVTLRCSPRSGDLSVYWYQQSLDQGLQFLIQYYNGEERAKGNILERFSAQQFPDLHSELNLSSLELGDSALYFCASSPSTLNEQFFGPGTRLTVL.

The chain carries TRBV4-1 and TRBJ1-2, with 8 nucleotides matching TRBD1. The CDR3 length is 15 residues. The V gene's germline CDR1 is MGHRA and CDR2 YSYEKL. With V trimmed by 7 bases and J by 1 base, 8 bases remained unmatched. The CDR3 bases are TGCGCCAGCAACCCCTCGACAGGGGTTAACTATGGCTACACCTTC. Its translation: CASNPSTGVNYGYTF.

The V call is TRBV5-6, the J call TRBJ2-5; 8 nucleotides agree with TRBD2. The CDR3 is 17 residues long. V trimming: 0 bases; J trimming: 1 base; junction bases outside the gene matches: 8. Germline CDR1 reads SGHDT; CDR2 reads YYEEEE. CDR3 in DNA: TGTGCCAGCAGCTTGGCTCTAGCGGGTCACCCCCAAGAGACCCAGTACTTC. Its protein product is CASSLALAGHPQETQYF.

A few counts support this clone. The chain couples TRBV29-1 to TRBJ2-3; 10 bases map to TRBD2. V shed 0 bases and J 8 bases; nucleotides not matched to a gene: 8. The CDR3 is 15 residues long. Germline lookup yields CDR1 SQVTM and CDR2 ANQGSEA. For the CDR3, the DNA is TGCAGCGTTGAAGATCCTAGCGGGAGTGGGGGTACGCAGTATTTT. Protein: CSVEDPSGSGGTQYF.

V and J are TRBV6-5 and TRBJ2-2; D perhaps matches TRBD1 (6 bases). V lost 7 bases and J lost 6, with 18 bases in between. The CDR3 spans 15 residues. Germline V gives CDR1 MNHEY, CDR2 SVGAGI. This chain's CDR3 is CASTNGDNQAGELFF. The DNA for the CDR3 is TGTGCCAGCACCAATGGGGACAACCAGGCCGGGGAGCTGTTTTTT.

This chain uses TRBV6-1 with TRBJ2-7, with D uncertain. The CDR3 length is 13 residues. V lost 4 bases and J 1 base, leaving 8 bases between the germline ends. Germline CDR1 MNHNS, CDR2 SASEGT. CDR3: CASSGQVSYEQYF. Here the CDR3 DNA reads TGTGCCAGCAGTGGGCAGGTGTCCTACGAGCAGTACTTC.

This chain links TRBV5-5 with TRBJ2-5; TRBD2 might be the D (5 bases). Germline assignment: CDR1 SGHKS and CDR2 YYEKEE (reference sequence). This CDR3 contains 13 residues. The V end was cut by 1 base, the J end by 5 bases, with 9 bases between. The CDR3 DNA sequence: TGTGCCAGCAGCTTGAGCGGTCTGGAGACCCAGTACTTC. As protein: CASSLSGLETQYF.

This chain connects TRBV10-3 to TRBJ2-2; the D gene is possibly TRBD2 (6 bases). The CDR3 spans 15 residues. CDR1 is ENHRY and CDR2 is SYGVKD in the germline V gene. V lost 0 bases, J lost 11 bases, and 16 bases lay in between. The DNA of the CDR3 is TGTGCCATCAGTGAGTCTCCGCGGGGCGGCGGAGAGCTGTTTTTT. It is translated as CAISESPRGGGELFF.

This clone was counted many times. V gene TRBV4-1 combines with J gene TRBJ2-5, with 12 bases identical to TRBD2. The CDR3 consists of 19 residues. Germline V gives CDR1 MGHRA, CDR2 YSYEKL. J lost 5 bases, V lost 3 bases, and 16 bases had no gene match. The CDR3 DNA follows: TGCGCCAGCAGCCAGCCCCGACTAGCGGGAGCGGCGGGGAGCGAGACCCAGTACTTC. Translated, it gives CASSQPRLAGAAGSETQYF.

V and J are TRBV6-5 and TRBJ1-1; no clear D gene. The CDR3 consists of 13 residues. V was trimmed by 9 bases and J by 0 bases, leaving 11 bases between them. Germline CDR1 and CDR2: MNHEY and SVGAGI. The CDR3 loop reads CASALQLNTEAFF. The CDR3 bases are TGTGCCAGTGCTTTACAGCTGAACACTGAAGCTTTCTTT.

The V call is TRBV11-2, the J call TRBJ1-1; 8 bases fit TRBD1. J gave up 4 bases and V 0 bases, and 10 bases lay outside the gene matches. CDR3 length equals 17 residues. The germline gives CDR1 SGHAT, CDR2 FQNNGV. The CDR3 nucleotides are TGTGCCAGCAGCTTAGACGCAGGGGGCTTTGTTGTCACTGAAGCTTTCTTT. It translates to CASSLDAGGFVVTEAFF. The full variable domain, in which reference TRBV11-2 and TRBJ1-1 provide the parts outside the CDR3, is EAGVAQSPRYKIIEKRQSVAFWCNPISGHATLYWYQQILGQGPKLLIQFQNNGVVDDSQLPKDRFSAERLKGVDSTLKIQPAKLEDSAVYLCASSLDAGGFVVTEAFFGQGTRLTVV.

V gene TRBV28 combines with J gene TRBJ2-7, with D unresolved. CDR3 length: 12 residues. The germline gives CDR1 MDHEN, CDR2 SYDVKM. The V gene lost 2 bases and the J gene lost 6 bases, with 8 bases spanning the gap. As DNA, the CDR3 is TGTGCCAGCAGTTTAGTGGCCCGCGAGCAGTACTTC. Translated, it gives CASSLVAREQYF.

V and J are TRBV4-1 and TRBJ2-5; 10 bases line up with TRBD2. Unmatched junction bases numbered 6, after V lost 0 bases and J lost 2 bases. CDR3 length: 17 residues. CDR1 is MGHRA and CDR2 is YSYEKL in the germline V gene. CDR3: CASSQEVELAGQETQYF. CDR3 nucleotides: TGCGCCAGCAGCCAAGAAGTTGAACTAGCGGGGCAAGAGACCCAGTACTTC.

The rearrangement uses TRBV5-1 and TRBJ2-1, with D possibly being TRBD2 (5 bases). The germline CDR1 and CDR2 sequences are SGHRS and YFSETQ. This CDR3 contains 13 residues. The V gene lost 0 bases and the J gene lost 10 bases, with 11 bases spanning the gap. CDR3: CASSLAIGGEQFF. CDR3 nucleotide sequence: TGCGCCAGCAGCTTGGCTATTGGCGGGGAGCAGTTCTTC. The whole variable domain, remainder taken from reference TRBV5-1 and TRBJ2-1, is KAGVTQTPRYLIKTRGQQVTLSCSPISGHRSVSWYQQTPGQGLQFLFEYFSETQRNKGNFPGRFSGRQFSNSRSEMNVSTLELGDSALYLCASSLAIGGEQFFGPGTRLTVL.

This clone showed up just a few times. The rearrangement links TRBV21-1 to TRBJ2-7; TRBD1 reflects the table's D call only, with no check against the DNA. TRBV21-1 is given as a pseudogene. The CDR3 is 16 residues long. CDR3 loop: CASSTSRGQGSYEQYF. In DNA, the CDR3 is TGTGCCAGCAGCACTTCGCGGGGACAGGGGTCCTACGAGCAGTACTTC.

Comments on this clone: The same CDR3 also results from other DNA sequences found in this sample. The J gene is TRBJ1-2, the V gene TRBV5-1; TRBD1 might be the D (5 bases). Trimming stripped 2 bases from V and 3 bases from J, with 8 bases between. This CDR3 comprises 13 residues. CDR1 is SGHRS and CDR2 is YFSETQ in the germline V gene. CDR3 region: CASSFGGDYGYTF. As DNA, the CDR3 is TGCGCCAGCAGCTTCGGGGGGGACTATGGCTACACCTTC. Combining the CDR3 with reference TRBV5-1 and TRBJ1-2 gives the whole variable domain KAGVTQTPRYLIKTRGQQVTLSCSPISGHRSVSWYQQTPGQGLQFLFEYFSETQRNKGNFPGRFSGRQFSNSRSEMNVSTLELGDSALYLCASSFGGDYGYTFGSGTRLTVV.

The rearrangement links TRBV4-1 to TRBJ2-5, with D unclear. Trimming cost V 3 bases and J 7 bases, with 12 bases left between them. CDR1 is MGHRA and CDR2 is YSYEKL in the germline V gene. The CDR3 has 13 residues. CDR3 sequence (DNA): TGCGCCAGCAGCCAGATCCCCTATGGGACCCAGTACTTC. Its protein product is CASSQIPYGTQYF.

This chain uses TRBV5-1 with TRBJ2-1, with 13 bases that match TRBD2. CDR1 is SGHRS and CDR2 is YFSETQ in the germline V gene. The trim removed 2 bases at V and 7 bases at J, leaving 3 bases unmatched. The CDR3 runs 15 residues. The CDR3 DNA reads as TGCGCCAGCAGCTTACTAGCGGGAGGGCCGAATGAGCAGTTCTTC. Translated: CASSLLAGGPNEQFF. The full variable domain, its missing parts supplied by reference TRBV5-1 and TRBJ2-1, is KAGVTQTPRYLIKTRGQQVTLSCSPISGHRSVSWYQQTPGQGLQFLFEYFSETQRNKGNFPGRFSGRQFSNSRSEMNVSTLELGDSALYLCASSLLAGGPNEQFFGPGTRLTVL.

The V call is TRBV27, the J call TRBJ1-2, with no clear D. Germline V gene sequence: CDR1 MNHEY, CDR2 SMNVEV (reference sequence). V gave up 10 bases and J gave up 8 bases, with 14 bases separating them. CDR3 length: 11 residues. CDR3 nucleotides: TGTGCCACCGGCCAGCGACGGGGCTACACCTTC. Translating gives CATGQRRGYTF.